Detailed here is one TCR beta chain. Its antigen remains unknown. The data were taken from a study of cytomegalovirus exposure and HLA in healthy donors. About the study: Approximately 85 million unique TCRs from HLA-typed donors made up an early data release.

A multiplex PCR was run with 60 Vbeta primers and 13 Jbeta primers. Profiling relied on immunoSEQ multiplex PCR, and the TCRdb table lists in-frame clones only, not all of them. The record lists 150,000 to 250,000 clones, of which the ten most abundant hold approximately 0.74%. V was trimmed by 0 bases and J by 2 bases, leaving 13 bases between them. The CDR3 is 16 amino acids. Looked up from germline, CDR1 is MNHEY and CDR2 is SVGAGI. Findings and caveats of the study: According to a later analysis, most TCR beta chains associated with CMV appeared HLA-restricted. An ancestry cluster, one associated with Asian ancestry, reportedly showed fewer N-insertions than the approximately 670-donor mean in a later analysis.

The chain recombines TRBV6-5 with TRBJ1-1; possible D gene TRBD1, 5 bases. Sequencing was done on a sample of PBMCs. The sequence was obtained from a boy aged 5-17 years in good health and CMV-seronegative. The CDR3 coding sequence is TGTGCCAGCAGTTACTCGGGTCGCGGGGGAAACACTGAAGCTTTCTTT. Encoded protein: CASSYSGRGGNTEAFF.